This entry lists 28 T cell receptor beta chains sequenced from one sample in a study of cytomegalovirus exposure and HLA in healthy donors. With 60 Vbeta and 13 Jbeta primers, the PCR was carried out. Profiling relied on immunoSEQ multiplex PCR, and the TCRdb table lists in-frame clones only, not all of them. The sample includes approximately 87,000 clones, 65% to 90% seen only once; the top ten take 4.2%. The sequenced sample was PBMCs. Source of these receptors: a woman between 65 and 79 years old in good health and CMV-seropositive.

There are a few counts of this clone. The chain uses TRBV28 and TRBJ1-5; TRBD1 matches 8 bases. Germline CDR1 and CDR2: MDHEN and SYDVKM. Trimming removed 3 bases from V and 6 bases from J; junction bases left unmatched: 7. The CDR3 runs 15 residues. CDR3 region: CASSFQGARSQPQHF. In DNA form, the CDR3 reads TGTGCCAGCAGTTTCCAGGGGGCGCGCAGTCAGCCCCAGCATTTT.

V and J are TRBV7-2 and TRBJ1-1; D unresolved. The CDR3 covers 13 residues. V was pared by 1 base and J by 1 base, with 4 bases between. Germline lookup yields CDR1 SGHTA and CDR2 FQGNSA. The CDR3 nucleotides read TGTGCCAGCAGCTTAGGACAGAACACTGAAGCTTTCTTT. It is translated as CASSLGQNTEAFF. The full variable domain, in which reference TRBV7-2 and TRBJ1-1 provide the parts outside the CDR3, is GAGVSQSPSNKVTEKGKDVELRCDPISGHTALYWYRQSLGQGLEFLIYFQGNSAPDKSGLPSDRFSAERTGGSVSTLTIQRTQQEDSAVYLCASSLGQNTEAFFGQGTRLTVV.

This chain connects TRBV6-5 to TRBJ2-1; D is undetermined. The V gene's germline CDR1 is MNHEY and CDR2 SVGAGI. The CDR3 is 15 amino acids. The ends were cut back, 5 bases at V and 0 bases at J, with 11 bases in the middle. The chain's CDR3 is CASSLDASSYNEQFF. For the CDR3, the DNA is TGTGCCAGCAGTCTCGACGCTAGCTCCTACAATGAGCAGTTCTTC.

This rearrangement joins TRBV19 to TRBJ1-3; D not resolved. Germline values: CDR1 LNHDA, CDR2 SQIVND (reference sequence). The length of the CDR3 is 15 residues. Trimming took 3 bases from V and 3 from J, leaving 12 bases between them. CDR3 sequence reads: CASSIGGFGGNTIYF. The CDR3 region has the DNA TGTGCCAGTAGTATCGGTGGTTTTGGTGGAAACACCATATATTTT.

This clone was recorded once. The sample contains more than one DNA sequence encoding this CDR3. The chain joins TRBV7-9 to TRBJ2-5, with a tentative D call TRBD1 (6 bases). CDR3 size: 16 residues. The germline V gene has CDR1 SEHNR and CDR2 FQNEAQ (reference sequence). V gave up 2 bases and J gave up 2 bases, with 15 bases separating them. The CDR3 loop reads CASSLIRQALQETQYF. The CDR3 DNA reads TGTGCCAGCAGCTTAATCCGACAGGCCCTTCAAGAGACCCAGTACTTC.

The chain recombines TRBV25-1 with TRBJ2-3; 7 positions agree with TRBD1. From germline, CDR1 is MGHDK and CDR2 SYGVNS. CDR3 length equals 15 residues. V lost 7 bases, J lost 2 bases, and 9 bases stayed unmatched. The CDR3 is CASTSGTDFTDTQYF. For the CDR3, the DNA is TGTGCCAGCACTTCCGGGACAGACTTCACAGATACGCAGTATTTT.

Turning to this clone: The same CDR3 arises from other DNA sequences in this sample as well. The J gene is TRBJ1-3, the V gene TRBV7-2; 8 bases agree with TRBD1. Germline trimming cut 5 bases from V and 5 bases from J; bases unmatched to any gene: 2. The CDR3 loop spans 13 amino acids. Per the germline V gene, CDR1 is SGHTA and CDR2 is FQGNSA. The CDR3 DNA is TGTGCCAGCAGCCGGACAGGGAGAAACACCATATATTTT. Translating it yields CASSRTGRNTIYF. Together with reference TRBV7-2 and TRBJ1-3, the CDR3 gives the full variable domain: GAGVSQSPSNKVTEKGKDVELRCDPISGHTALYWYRQSLGQGLEFLIYFQGNSAPDKSGLPSDRFSAERTGGSVSTLTIQRTQQEDSAVYLCASSRTGRNTIYFGEGSWLTVV.

V gene TRBV5-1 combines with J gene TRBJ2-1, with a tentative D call TRBD2 (6 bases). The germline gives CDR1 SGHRS, CDR2 YFSETQ. The V and J ends lost 5 bases and 0 bases respectively, with 12 bases between them. This CDR3 spans 15 amino acids. CDR3 DNA: TGCGCCAGCAGACGGGACTCGAGCTCCTACAATGAGCAGTTCTTC. Protein sequence: CASRRDSSSYNEQFF.

The V gene is TRBV6-1, the J gene TRBJ1-3, with a tentative D call TRBD1 (5 bases). With 3 bases removed from V and 5 bases from J, the gap between germline ends came to 11 bases. Looked up from germline, CDR1 is MNHNS and CDR2 is SASEGT. This CDR3 spans 14 amino acids. The DNA for the CDR3 is TGTGCCAGCAGTGAGGGGGGGAATCGAAACACCATATATTTT. This encodes CASSEGGNRNTIYF.

The chain links TRBV5-4 to TRBJ2-3, with 8 bases lining up with TRBD2. The germline V gene encodes CDR1 SGHNT and CDR2 YYREEE (reference sequence). The V and J ends lost 0 bases and 4 bases, in that order; junction bases with no gene match: 1. The CDR3 runs 14 residues. CDR3 sequence: CASSLVSGADTQYF. As DNA, the CDR3 is TGTGCCAGCAGCTTGGTTAGCGGGGCAGATACGCAGTATTTT.

The CDR3 coding sequence is TGTGCCAGCCAGGGGGTAGGGGGGGCCAACGTCCTGACTTTC. Encoded protein: CASQGVGGANVLTF. This sequence joins TRBV6-1 and TRBJ2-6; 7 bases match TRBD1. Germline loops: CDR1 MNHNS, CDR2 SASEGT. The CDR3 has 14 amino acids. V shed 8 bases, J shed 4 bases, and the junction held 5 bases outside the gene matches.

This clone was found once. V gene TRBV27 combines with J gene TRBJ2-2; D remains ambiguous. The CDR3 loop spans 14 amino acids. Germline CDR1 MNHEY, CDR2 SMNVEV (reference sequence). V was pared by 2 bases and J by 2 bases, with 6 bases between. CDR3 nucleotides: TGTGCCAGCAGTTTAACCAGAAACACCGGGGAGCTGTTTTTT. Protein: CASSLTRNTGELFF.

This rearrangement joins TRBV4-1 to TRBJ2-7, with TRBD1 matching over 9 bases. The germline CDR1 and CDR2 sequences are MGHRA and YSYEKL. This CDR3 is built from 16 residues. The V and J ends lost 1 base and 7 bases, in that order; junction bases with no gene match: 11. This CDR3 reads CASSQVGKQGAQEQYF. The DNA of the CDR3 is TGCGCCAGCAGCCAAGTGGGTAAACAGGGGGCGCAGGAGCAGTACTTC.

The chain is built from TRBV29-1 and TRBJ2-7, with a tentative D call TRBD2 (6 bases). CDR3 length equals 13 residues. The germline V gene has CDR1 SQVTM and CDR2 ANQGSEA. Trimming took off 0 bases at V and 4 bases at J, with 10 bases between the two ends. The CDR3 DNA reads TGCAGCGTTGAAGAAGGCGGAGGGTACGAGCAGTACTTC. Translating it yields CSVEEGGGYEQYF.

This clone turned up a few times. The chain recombines TRBV2 with TRBJ2-5; 11 nucleotides agree with TRBD2. Looked up from germline, CDR1 is SNHLY and CDR2 is FYNNEI. The CDR3 is made up of 19 amino acids. J was trimmed by 4 bases and V by 6 bases; bases with no gene match: 19. DNA of the CDR3: TGTGCCAGCAGGGGACAGGGAACGGCTAGCGGGAGGAGAGTAGAGACCCAGTACTTC. Translation gives CASRGQGTASGRRVETQYF.

This rearrangement joins TRBV29-1 to TRBJ2-3, with 9 bases matching TRBD2. Trimming took 5 bases from V and 0 from J; bases not matched to a gene: 9. There are 16 residues in the CDR3. Germline CDR1 reads SQVTM; CDR2 reads ANQGSEA. In nucleotides, the CDR3 is TGCAGCGTTCGGGCGGGAGGGAAGACTAGCACAGATACGCAGTATTTT. This sequence encodes CSVRAGGKTSTDTQYF.

This chain uses TRBV7-2 with TRBJ2-2, with 11 nucleotides matching TRBD2. The V segment lost 5 bases and the J segment 3 bases; nucleotides outside the gene matches: 5. Germline V gene data show CDR1 as SGHTA and CDR2 as FQGNSA. The CDR3 sequence is 16 residues long. The CDR3 coding sequence is TGTGCCAGCAGCATCATAGCGGGAGGGGACACCGGGGAGCTGTTTTTT. Protein product: CASSIIAGGDTGELFF.

The J gene is TRBJ2-1, the V gene TRBV14; TRBD2 aligns across 10 bases. The CDR3 runs to 16 residues. J lost 7 bases, V lost 3 bases, and 9 bases had no gene match. Germline CDR1 is SGHDN and CDR2 is FVKESK. DNA of the CDR3: TGTGCCAGCAGCCAGGCCCTTCTAGCGGGAGCAAATGAGCAGTTCTTC. Amino acid sequence: CASSQALLAGANEQFF.

The chain links TRBV6-6 to TRBJ1-1, with D possibly TRBD1 on 5 matching bases. Germline CDR1 reads MNHNY; CDR2 reads SVGAGI (reference sequence). The length of the CDR3 is 14 residues. V dropped 4 bases and J dropped 3 bases, with 12 bases sitting between them. Written as DNA, the CDR3 is TGTGCCAGCAGTTGGTGGGGGGATGACACTGAAGCTTTCTTT. It is translated as CASSWWGDDTEAFF.

The chain links TRBV11-3 to TRBJ2-7; 7 bases are a match to TRBD1. V trimming: 2 bases; J trimming: 3 bases; junction bases outside the gene matches: 7. Germline V gene sequence: CDR1 SGHNT, CDR2 YENEEA. The CDR3 length is 15 residues. CDR3 residues: CASSLSRTGCYEQYF. CDR3 nucleotides: TGTGCCAGCAGCTTAAGTCGGACAGGTTGCTACGAGCAGTACTTC.

This clone was counted between two and nine times. The V and J genes are TRBV27 and TRBJ2-5, with D tentatively TRBD2 (6 bases). The closer fit of TRBJ2-7 to the DNA end suggests the J call may be wrong. The germline CDR1 and CDR2 sequences are MNHEY and SMNVEV (reference sequence). The CDR3 is 11 amino acids. The CDR3 bases are TGTGCCAGCACCTGGGGGGACGAGCAGTACTTC. It encodes CASTWGDEQYF.

The genes are TRBV19 and TRBJ2-1, with D possibly TRBD2 on 6 matching bases. Germline V gene lookup returns CDR1 LNHDA and CDR2 SQIVND (reference sequence). The V gene lost 6 bases and the J gene lost 7 bases, with 16 bases spanning the gap. The CDR3 spans 14 residues. In DNA, the CDR3 is TGTGCCAGTAGGATCTCGGGGGATAGGAATGAGCAGTTCTTC. Its translation: CASRISGDRNEQFF.

The chain couples TRBV5-1 to TRBJ2-7; TRBD2 agrees at 7 bases. V was pared by 7 bases and J by 0 bases, with 7 bases of the junction left unmatched. The CDR3 contains 14 residues. The germline V gene has CDR1 SGHRS and CDR2 YFSETQ. CDR3 sequence reads: CASATSAFSYEQYF. Written as DNA, the CDR3 is TGCGCCAGCGCCACTAGCGCCTTCTCCTACGAGCAGTACTTC.

The chain links TRBV5-5 to TRBJ2-2, with D unresolved. The CDR3 covers 16 residues. Germline assignment: CDR1 SGHKS and CDR2 YYEKEE (reference sequence). Trimming left V 4 bases short and J 0 bases short, with 13 bases between. The DNA for the CDR3 is TGTGCCAGCAGCCCGACTCCGCTAACGAACACCGGGGAGCTGTTTTTT. It yields the protein CASSPTPLTNTGELFF.

This chain uses TRBV6-1 with TRBJ2-7; tentative D call: TRBD1 (5 bases). Trimming left V 6 bases short and J 2 bases short, with 17 bases between. CDR1 is MNHNS, CDR2 SASEGT, per germline. The CDR3 length is 15 residues. This chain's CDR3 is CASSPPGRDPYEQYF. In DNA form, the CDR3 reads TGTGCCAGCAGCCCCCCGGGCAGGGATCCCTACGAGCAGTACTTC.

V gene TRBV19 combines with J gene TRBJ2-5, with a possible D match to TRBD1 (5 bases). The CDR3 is 15 amino acids. With 7 bases removed from V and 0 bases from J, the gap between germline ends came to 15 bases. CDR1 is LNHDA, CDR2 SQIVND, per germline (reference sequence). CDR3 in DNA: TGTGCCAGTACCAAGCTCGCAGGGAACCAAGAGACCCAGTACTTC. Amino acids: CASTKLAGNQETQYF.

This clone was detected many times. This sequence joins TRBV4-1 and TRBJ1-4; 8 bases map to TRBD1. Germline CDR1 and CDR2: MGHRA and YSYEKL. Unmatched junction bases numbered 3, after V lost 4 bases and J lost 5 bases. CDR3 length: 14 amino acids. CDR3 sequence reads: CASSRTGLNEKLFF. The CDR3, as DNA: TGCGCCAGCAGCCGGACAGGGCTAAATGAAAAACTGTTTTTT.

J is TRBJ2-7 and V is TRBV7-9; possible D gene TRBD2, 5 bases. Trimming stripped 5 bases from V and 1 base from J, with 18 bases between. This CDR3 has 16 residues. Germline V CDR1 and CDR2: SEHNR, FQNEAQ (reference sequence). The CDR3 loop is CASSLRVGGSSYEQYF. The CDR3 nucleotides are TGTGCCAGCAGCCTCCGGGTTGGCGGGTCGTCCTACGAGCAGTACTTC.